This T cell receptor (beta chain) was obtained from a study of siplizumab effects on memory and regulatory T cells. Overall study findings and caveats: With siplizumab, cumulative frequency of CD4+ memory-derived alloreactive sequences dropped significantly. Major contributors to the alloresponse seemed to be naive T cells, which also appeared more diverse than memory cells.

Deletions cut 0 bases from V and 1 base from J, with 12 bases between. In germline, CDR1 is SGDLS, CDR2 YYNGEE. CDR3 size: 16 residues. Assay used: immunoSEQ multiplex PCR; TCRdb lists only in-frame clones, some missing. The sample holds some 97,000 clones, around 94% seen once. Concerning this clone itself: What it recognizes is unknown.

The TCR originated in a human donor in good health. The gene calls are TRBV9 and TRBJ2-3; D unresolved. Sequenced: Tregs sorted from blood. CDR3 region: CASSVDPGWGTDTQYF. The CDR3 DNA follows: TGTGCCAGCAGCGTAGACCCAGGCTGGGGCACAGATACGCAGTATTTT.